The T cell receptor (beta chain) described here comes from a study of human T cells and chemical hapten exposure. On the study more broadly: Alopecia areata, totalis and universalis patients, mostly female, were included. Study results and caveats: No alteration of TCRs above 1 in 1000 frequency was seen with DPC sensitization.

Library preparation tagged each individual cDNA molecule with a unique molecular identifier. MiXCR, applied by TCRdb to the RACE reads, yields one record per CDR3 protein. This sample carries more than 300,000 distinct CDR3 sequences, 4.5% to 7% of them seen once, and the ten largest clones take around 8%. As to time point: pre-sensitization, week 0. The treatment here: therapeutic diphenylcyclopropenone sensitization with weekly scalp DPC. RNA extraction used unfractionated whole blood as the source of total RNA. There are 13 residues in the CDR3. Germline CDR1 is MNHEY and CDR2 is SVGAGI. Between the trimmed V and J ends, which lost 11 bases and 4 bases, there was a span of 15 bases. This clonotype was picked up many times. Antigen unknown.

The sample in question was whole blood, obtained in connection with sensitization to the hapten diphenylcyclopropenone (DPC). The sequence was obtained from a woman younger than 30 with alopecia areata. Some clones in this sample may be carry-over from other donors' samples. This rearrangement joins TRBV6-5 to TRBJ1-5; D unclear. In DNA form, the CDR3 reads TGTGCCGCCGGAGGGTGGAGGAATCAGCCCCAGCATTTT. This codes for CAAGGWRNQPQHF.